This T cell receptor (beta chain) stems from a study of cytomegalovirus exposure and HLA in healthy donors (dated by TCRdb to about 2017). Study-level background: The 500 to 800 repertoires of the first cohort and the roughly 120 validation repertoires were produced on the same platform, according to a later analysis. The aim of the study was to test whether cataloging public T cell receptors could identify signatures of past pathogen exposure. In addition to the first cohort of 500 to 850 subjects, a separate validation cohort of 120 different subjects was used. High-throughput TCR immunosequencing, statistical association of individual TCRs with disease status, and machine learning were combined to predict cytomegalovirus infection status.

General conclusions and limits of the study: Most TCR sequences were seen in very few donors, while some public TCRs were found in many individuals. Three of the identified cytomegalovirus-associated TCR beta chains were confirmed in vitro to be specific for cytomegalovirus antigens. A total of some 180 TCR beta chains were listed by the study as associated with cytomegalovirus. Cytomegalovirus status was reported to be diagnosed by the classifier with high specificity and sensitivity in both the original and validation cohorts. The authors suggested that the approach could potentially be extended to other disease states and immunological phenotypes. In a later analysis, TCRs clustered in the first cohort were found to also tend to co-occur in the roughly 120 validation repertoires, with 90% to 95% of cluster scores above 0. All 120 or so repertoires were used to score co-occurrence in the validation cohort in a later analysis, because that analysis had no HLA typing for the cohort.

For this clone: It has no known antigen specificity. No much larger clone exists at a distance of one base, and base qualities are not known.

In the germline V gene, CDR1 corresponds to SGHAT and CDR2 to FQNNGV. Measured from the cysteine to the phenylalanine, the CDR3 is 15 residues long. Only the CDR3 DNA is retained, 45 bases long and in frame from the first base. V is pruned by 3 bases and J by 3 bases, leaving 5 bases of the junction without a gene match. The donors belonged to the validation cohort of around 130 subjects, which was separate from the roughly 670-subject first cohort. The method behind the library was the immunoSEQ multiplex PCR assay. The source study handled its data this way. To diagnose cytomegalovirus status from the catalog of TCR beta chain sequences, a statistical classification framework was built. TCRdb's version of the immuneACCESS table is confined to in-frame rearrangements and falls short of the full clone set. An unresolved V gene accounts for under half of the shortfall where checked; the remainder is of unknown origin. Clone size and V and J calls were adopted from that table, with D and trimming inferred from the DNA. The sample has 150,000 to 200,000 clones on record, approximately 82% of them singletons. The ten top clones hold 13% of the sample.

Sequenced material: PBMCs. This clonotype was sampled from a woman in her 30s in good health and CMV-seropositive. The chain links TRBV11-2 with TRBJ2-7, with TRBD2 matching 10 junction bases. The nucleotide sequence is TGTGCCAGCAGCTTCCGGACTAGCGGAAACTACGAGCAGTACTTC. Its amino acids are CASSFRTSGNYEQYF.